This TCR beta chain was documented in a study of T cell repertoires in cytomegalovirus infection. In regard to this clonotype: The antigen remains undetermined.

TCRdb reprocessed the reads via MiXCR and lists one record per CDR3 protein. This table holds 75,000 to 95,000 distinct CDR3 sequences, around half found once. Whole-study findings and limits: The ex vivo response was dominated by HLA-C-restricted CMV-specific TCR beta clonotypes.

The CDR3 consists of 15 residues. Trimming removed 4 bases from V and 1 base from J, with 13 bases in between. The V and J genes are TRBV12-3 or TRBV12-4 and TRBJ1-1; the D gene is possibly TRBD1 (5 bases). The TCR originated in a human donor in good health (CMV status not recorded). Some clones in this sample may be carry-over from other donors' samples. This material consisted of CD8+ T cells from cultured PBMCs, taken from culture after CMV antigen stimulation. In nucleotides, the CDR3 is TGTGCCAGCAGTTCCTCGGGACGGAGGAACACTGAAGCTTTCTTT. Its translation is CASSSSGRRNTEAFF.